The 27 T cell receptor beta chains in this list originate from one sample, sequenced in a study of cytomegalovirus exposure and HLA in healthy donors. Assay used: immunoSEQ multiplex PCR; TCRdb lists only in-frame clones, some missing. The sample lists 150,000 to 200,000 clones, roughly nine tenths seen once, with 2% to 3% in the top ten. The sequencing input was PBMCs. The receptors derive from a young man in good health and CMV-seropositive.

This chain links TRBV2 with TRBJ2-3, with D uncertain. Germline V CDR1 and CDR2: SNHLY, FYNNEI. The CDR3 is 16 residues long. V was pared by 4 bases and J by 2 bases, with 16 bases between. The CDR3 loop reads CASSGTVDIYTDTQYF. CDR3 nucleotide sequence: TGTGCCAGCAGTGGCACGGTCGATATTTACACAGATACGCAGTATTTT.

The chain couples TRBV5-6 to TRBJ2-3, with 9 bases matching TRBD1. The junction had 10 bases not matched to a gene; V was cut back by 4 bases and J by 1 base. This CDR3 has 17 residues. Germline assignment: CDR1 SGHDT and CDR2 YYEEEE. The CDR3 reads CASSSPGTGFGTDTQYF. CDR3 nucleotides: TGTGCCAGCAGCAGTCCCGGGACAGGGTTTGGCACAGATACGCAGTATTTT.

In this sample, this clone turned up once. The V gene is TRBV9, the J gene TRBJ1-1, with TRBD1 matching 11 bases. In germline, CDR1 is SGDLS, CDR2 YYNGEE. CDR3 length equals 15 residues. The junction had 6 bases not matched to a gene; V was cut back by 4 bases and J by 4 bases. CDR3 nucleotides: TGTGCCAGCAGCCCTACCGGGACAGGGGGCACTGAAGCTTTCTTT. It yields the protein CASSPTGTGGTEAFF.

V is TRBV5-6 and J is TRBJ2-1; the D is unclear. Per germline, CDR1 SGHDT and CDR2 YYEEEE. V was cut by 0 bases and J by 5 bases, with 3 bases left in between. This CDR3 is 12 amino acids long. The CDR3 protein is CASSLADNEQFF. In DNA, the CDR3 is TGTGCCAGCAGCTTGGCCGACAATGAGCAGTTCTTC.

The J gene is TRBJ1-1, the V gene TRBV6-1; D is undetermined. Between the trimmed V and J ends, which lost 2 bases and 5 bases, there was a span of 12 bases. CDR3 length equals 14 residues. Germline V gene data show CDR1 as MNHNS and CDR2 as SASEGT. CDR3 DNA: TGTGCCAGCAGTGAAAAGGGCCGGGGAACTGAAGCTTTCTTT. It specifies CASSEKGRGTEAFF.

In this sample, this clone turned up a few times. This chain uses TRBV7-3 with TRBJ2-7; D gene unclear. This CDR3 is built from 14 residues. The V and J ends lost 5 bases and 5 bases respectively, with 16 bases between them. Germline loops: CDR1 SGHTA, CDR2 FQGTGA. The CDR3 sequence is CASSPSGVEDEQYF. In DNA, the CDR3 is TGTGCCAGCAGCCCCTCTGGAGTAGAGGACGAGCAGTACTTC. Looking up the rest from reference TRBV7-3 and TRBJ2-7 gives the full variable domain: GAGVSQTPSNKVTEKGKYVELRCDPISGHTALYWYRQSLGQGPEFLIYFQGTGAADDSGLPNDRFFAVRPEGSVSTLKIQRTERGDSAVYLCASSPSGVEDEQYFGPGTRLTVT.

The DNA of the CDR3 is TGCGCCAGCAGCCAAGAACTGGGCTCCAATGAGCAGTTCTTC. It translates to CASSQELGSNEQFF. V usage is TRBV4-3 and J usage is TRBJ2-1; no clear D gene. Trimming stripped 0 bases from V and 6 bases from J, with 9 bases between. Per the germline V gene, CDR1 is LGHNA and CDR2 is YSLEER. CDR3 length: 14 amino acids.

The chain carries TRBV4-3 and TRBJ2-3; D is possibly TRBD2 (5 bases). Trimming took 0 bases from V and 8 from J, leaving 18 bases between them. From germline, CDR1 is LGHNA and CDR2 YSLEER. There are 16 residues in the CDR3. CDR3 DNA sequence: TGCGCCAGCAGCCAAGAATCCCTTTCCCGGGCGGGTACGCAGTATTTT. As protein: CASSQESLSRAGTQYF.

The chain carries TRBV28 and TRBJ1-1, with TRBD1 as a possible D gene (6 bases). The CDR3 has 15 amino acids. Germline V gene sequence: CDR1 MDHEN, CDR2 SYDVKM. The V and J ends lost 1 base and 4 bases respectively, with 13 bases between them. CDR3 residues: CASSLSAPGVTEAFF. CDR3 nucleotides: TGTGCCAGCAGTTTATCCGCCCCAGGGGTCACTGAAGCTTTCTTT.

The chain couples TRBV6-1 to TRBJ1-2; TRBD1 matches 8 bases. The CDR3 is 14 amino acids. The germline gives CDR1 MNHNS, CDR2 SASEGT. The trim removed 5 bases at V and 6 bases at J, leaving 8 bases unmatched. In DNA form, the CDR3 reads TGTGCCAGCAGTCTGAGGGACAGGTTTAATGGCTACACCTTC. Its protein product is CASSLRDRFNGYTF.

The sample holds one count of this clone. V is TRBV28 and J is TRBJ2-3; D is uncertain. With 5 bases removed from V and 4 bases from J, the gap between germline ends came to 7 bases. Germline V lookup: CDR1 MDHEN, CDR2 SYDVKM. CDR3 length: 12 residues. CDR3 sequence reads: CASSAPPDTQYF. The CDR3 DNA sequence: TGTGCCAGCAGTGCGCCCCCAGATACGCAGTATTTT.

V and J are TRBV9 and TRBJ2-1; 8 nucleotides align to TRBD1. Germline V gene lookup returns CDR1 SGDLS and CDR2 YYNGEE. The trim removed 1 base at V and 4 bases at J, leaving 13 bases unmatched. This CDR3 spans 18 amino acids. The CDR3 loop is CASSVTTGGPNIYNEQFF. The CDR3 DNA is TGTGCCAGCAGCGTAACAACAGGGGGGCCGAATATTTACAATGAGCAGTTCTTC.

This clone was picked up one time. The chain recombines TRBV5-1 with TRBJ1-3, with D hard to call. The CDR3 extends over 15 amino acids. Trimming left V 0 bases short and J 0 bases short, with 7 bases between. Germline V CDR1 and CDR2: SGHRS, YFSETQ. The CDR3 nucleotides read TGCGCCAGCAGCTTGGTTGGCGGCTCTGGAAACACCATATATTTT. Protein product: CASSLVGGSGNTIYF.

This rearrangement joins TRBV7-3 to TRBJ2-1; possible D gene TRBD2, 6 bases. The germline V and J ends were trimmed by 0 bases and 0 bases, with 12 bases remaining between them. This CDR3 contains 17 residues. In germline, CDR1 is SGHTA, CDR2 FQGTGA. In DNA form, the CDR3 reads TGTGCCAGCAGCTTAACGGCTGCGGGGTACTCCTACAATGAGCAGTTCTTC. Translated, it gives CASSLTAAGYSYNEQFF. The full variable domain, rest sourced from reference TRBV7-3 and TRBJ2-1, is GAGVSQTPSNKVTEKGKYVELRCDPISGHTALYWYRQSLGQGPEFLIYFQGTGAADDSGLPNDRFFAVRPEGSVSTLKIQRTERGDSAVYLCASSLTAAGYSYNEQFFGPGTRLTVL.

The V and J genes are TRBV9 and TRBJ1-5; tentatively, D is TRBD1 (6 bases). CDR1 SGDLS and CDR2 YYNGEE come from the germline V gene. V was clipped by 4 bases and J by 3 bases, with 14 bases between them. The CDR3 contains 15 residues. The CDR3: CASSISGTNNQPQHF. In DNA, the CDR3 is TGTGCCAGCAGCATCTCCGGGACAAACAATCAGCCCCAGCATTTT.

The CDR3 region is CASSLQREEQYF. The CDR3 nucleotides are TGTGCCAGCAGCTTACAGCGGGAGGAGCAGTACTTC. The rearrangement uses TRBV7-9 and TRBJ2-7; 8 nucleotides match TRBD2. Germline lookup yields CDR1 SEHNR and CDR2 FQNEAQ (reference sequence). The junction had 1 base not matched to a gene; V was cut back by 2 bases and J by 7 bases. There are 12 residues in the CDR3.

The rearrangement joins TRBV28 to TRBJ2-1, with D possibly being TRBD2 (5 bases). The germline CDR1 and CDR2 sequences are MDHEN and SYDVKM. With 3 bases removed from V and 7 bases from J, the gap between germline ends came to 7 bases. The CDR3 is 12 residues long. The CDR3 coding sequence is TGTGCCAGCAGTTTGGACTTTAATGAGCAGTTCTTC. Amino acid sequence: CASSLDFNEQFF. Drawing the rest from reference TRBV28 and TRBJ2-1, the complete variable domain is DVKVTQSSRYLVKRTGEKVFLECVQDMDHENMFWYRQDPGLGLRLIYFSYDVKMKEKGDIPEGYSVSREKKERFSLILESASTNQTSMYLCASSLDFNEQFFGPGTRLTVL.

The CDR3 sequence: CASSSGWNTEAFF. The CDR3 coding sequence is TGTGCCAGCAGTTCCGGGTGGAACACTGAAGCTTTCTTT. V gene TRBV6-7 combines with J gene TRBJ1-1; D gene unclear. TRBV6-7 is an open reading frame whose function is uncertain. The V gene lost 4 bases and the J gene lost 1 base, with 7 bases spanning the gap. This CDR3 comprises 13 residues.

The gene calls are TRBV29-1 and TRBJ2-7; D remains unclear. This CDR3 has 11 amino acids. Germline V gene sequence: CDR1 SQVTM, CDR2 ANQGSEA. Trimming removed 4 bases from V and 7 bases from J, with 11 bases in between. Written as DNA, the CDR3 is TGCAGCGTTGGTCTGGCCGCAGAGCAGTACTTC. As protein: CSVGLAAEQYF.

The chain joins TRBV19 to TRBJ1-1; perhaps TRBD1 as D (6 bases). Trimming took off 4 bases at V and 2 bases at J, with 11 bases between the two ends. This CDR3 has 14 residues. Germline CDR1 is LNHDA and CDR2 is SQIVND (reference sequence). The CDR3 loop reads CASSRQDFNTEAFF. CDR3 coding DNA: TGTGCCAGTAGTAGACAGGATTTTAACACTGAAGCTTTCTTT.

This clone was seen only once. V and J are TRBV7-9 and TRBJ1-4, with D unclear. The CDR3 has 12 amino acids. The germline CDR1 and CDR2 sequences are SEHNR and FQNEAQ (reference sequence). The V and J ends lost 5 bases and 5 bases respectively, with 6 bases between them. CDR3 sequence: CASSRGNEKLFF. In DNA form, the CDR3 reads TGTGCCAGCAGCCGCGGGAATGAAAAACTGTTTTTT.

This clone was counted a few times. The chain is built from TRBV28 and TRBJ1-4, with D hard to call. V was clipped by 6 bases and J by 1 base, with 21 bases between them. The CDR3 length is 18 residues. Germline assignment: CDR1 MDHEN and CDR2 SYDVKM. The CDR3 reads CASSLGRNFRGTNEKLFF. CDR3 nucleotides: TGTGCCAGCAGCCTAGGGCGCAACTTCCGGGGAACTAATGAAAAACTGTTTTTT.

CDR3 in amino acids: CASSLARLDYEQYF. Written as DNA, the CDR3 is TGTGCCAGCAGCTTAGCAAGACTTGACTACGAGCAGTACTTC. The gene calls are TRBV7-9 and TRBJ2-7; no firm D call. V lost 0 bases and J lost 3, with 9 bases in between. This CDR3 comprises 14 residues. Germline V gene lookup returns CDR1 SEHNR and CDR2 FQNEAQ (reference sequence).

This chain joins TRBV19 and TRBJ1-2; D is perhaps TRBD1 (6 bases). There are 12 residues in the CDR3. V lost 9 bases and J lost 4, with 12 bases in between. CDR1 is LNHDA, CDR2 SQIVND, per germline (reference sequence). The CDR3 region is CARTGRGYGYTF. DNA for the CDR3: TGTGCCAGGACAGGCAGGGGCTATGGCTACACCTTC.

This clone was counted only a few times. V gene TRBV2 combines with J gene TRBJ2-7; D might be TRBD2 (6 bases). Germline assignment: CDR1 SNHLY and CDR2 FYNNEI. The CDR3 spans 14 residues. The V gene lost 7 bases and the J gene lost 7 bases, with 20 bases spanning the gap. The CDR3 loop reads CASMITLLGREQYF. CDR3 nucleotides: TGTGCCAGCATGATCACGCTGTTAGGGAGGGAGCAGTACTTC.

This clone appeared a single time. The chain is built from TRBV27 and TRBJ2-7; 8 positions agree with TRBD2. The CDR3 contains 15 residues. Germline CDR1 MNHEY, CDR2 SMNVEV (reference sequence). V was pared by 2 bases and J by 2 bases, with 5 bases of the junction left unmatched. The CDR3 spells CASSLKVAGTYEQYF. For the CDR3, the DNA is TGTGCCAGCAGTTTAAAGGTAGCGGGAACCTACGAGCAGTACTTC.

The CDR3 DNA reads TGTGCCACCAGCAGAACCAGGGGGAGCAATCAGCCCCAGCATTTT. Translating gives CATSRTRGSNQPQHF. The chain is built from TRBV15 and TRBJ1-5; TRBD1 matches 7 bases. CDR3 length: 15 residues. The J segment lost 1 base and the V segment lost 2 bases, leaving 2 bases of the junction unmatched. Germline CDR1 and CDR2: LNHNV and YYDKDF (reference sequence).